The T cell receptor beta chain under discussion was sequenced for a study of T cell repertoires in cytomegalovirus infection. TCRdb re-analysed the reads in MiXCR, keeping a single row per CDR3 protein. The data hold around 350,000 distinct CDR3 sequences, with around a sixth observed a single time. Findings and limits, study-wide: Across the ex vivo response, the dominant clonotypes were HLA-C-restricted CMV-specific TCR beta clonotypes.

The CDR3 totals 16 residues. V gave up 7 bases and J gave up 1 base, with 17 bases separating them. CDR1 is MNHNS, CDR2 SASEGT, per germline. Ten or more counts support this clonotype. Its antigen remains unknown. Sequencing was carried out using PBMCs. V gene TRBV6-1 combines with J gene TRBJ1-3; unclear D gene. This TCR derives from a human donor in good health (CMV status not recorded). Some clones in this sample may be carry-over from other donors' samples. The CDR3 coding sequence is TGTGCCAGCACTCCTTCGCTGGCGGGATCTGGAAACACCATATATTTT. It yields the protein CASTPSLAGSGNTIYF.